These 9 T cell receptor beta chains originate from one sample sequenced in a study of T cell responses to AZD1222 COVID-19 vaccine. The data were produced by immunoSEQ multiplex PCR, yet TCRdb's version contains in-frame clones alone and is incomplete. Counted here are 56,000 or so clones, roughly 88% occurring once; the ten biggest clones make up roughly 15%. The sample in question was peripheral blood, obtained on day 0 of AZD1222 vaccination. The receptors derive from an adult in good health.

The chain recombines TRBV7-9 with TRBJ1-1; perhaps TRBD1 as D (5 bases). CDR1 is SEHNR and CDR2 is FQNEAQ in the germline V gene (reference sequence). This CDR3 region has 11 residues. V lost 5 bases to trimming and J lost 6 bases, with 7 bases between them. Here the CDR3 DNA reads TGTGCCAGCAGCCAGGGCCCTGAAGCTTTCTTT. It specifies CASSQGPEAFF.

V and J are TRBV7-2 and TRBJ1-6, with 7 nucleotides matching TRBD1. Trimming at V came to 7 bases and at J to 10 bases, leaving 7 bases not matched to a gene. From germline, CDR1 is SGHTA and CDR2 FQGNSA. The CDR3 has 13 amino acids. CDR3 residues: CASTTTGMSPLHF. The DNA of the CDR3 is TGTGCCAGCACCACGACAGGGATGTCACCCCTCCACTTT.

CDR3 residues: CASSSGREKLFF. The CDR3 nucleotides are TGTGCCAGCAGTTCCGGACGGGAAAAACTGTTTTTT. V is TRBV27 and J is TRBJ1-4; D gene ambiguous. CDR1 and CDR2 from the germline V gene are MNHEY and SMNVEV (reference sequence). The V end lost 4 bases, the J end lost 8 bases, and 8 bases lay between the germline ends. This CDR3 region has 12 residues.

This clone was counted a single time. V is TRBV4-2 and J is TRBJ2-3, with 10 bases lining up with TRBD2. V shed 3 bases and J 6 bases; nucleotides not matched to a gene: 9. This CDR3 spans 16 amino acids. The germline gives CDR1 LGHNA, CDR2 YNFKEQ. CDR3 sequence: CASSHGLAEWGDTQYF. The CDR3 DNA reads TGTGCCAGCAGCCATGGACTAGCGGAGTGGGGGGATACGCAGTATTTT.

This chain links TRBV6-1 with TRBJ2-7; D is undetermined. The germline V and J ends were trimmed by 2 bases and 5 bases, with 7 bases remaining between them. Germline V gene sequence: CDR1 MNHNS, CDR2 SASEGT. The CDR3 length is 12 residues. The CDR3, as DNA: TGTGCCAGCAGTGAAACTCGTAACGAGCAGTACTTC. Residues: CASSETRNEQYF.

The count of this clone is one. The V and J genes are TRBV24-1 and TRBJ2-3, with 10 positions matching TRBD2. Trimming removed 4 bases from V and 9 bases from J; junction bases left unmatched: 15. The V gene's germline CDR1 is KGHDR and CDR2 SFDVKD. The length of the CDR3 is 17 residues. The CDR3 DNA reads TGTGCCACCAGTGACCTCGGACTAGCGGAGGGAAAGGGGACGCAGTATTTT. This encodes CATSDLGLAEGKGTQYF.

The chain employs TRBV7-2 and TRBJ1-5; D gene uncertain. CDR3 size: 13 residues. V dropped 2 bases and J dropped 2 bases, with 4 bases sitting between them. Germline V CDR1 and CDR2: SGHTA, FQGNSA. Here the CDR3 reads CASSLRGNQPQHF. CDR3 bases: TGTGCCAGCAGCTTAAGGGGCAATCAGCCCCAGCATTTT.

Here the CDR3 reads CASSPDGDRAPEAFF. The CDR3 nucleotides read TGTGCCAGCAGCCCTGACGGGGACAGGGCCCCCGAAGCTTTCTTT. This chain links TRBV7-2 with TRBJ1-1; 9 bases are shared with TRBD1. CDR3 length: 15 residues. From germline, CDR1 is SGHTA and CDR2 FQGNSA. V trimming: 5 bases; J trimming: 8 bases; junction bases outside the gene matches: 12.

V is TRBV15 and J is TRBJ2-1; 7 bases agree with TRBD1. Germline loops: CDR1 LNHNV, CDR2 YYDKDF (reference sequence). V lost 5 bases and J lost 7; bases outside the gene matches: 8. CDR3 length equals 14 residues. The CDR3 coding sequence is TGTGCCACCAGCCGAAACCGACAGGGTAATGAGCAGTTCTTC. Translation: CATSRNRQGNEQFF.